A single sample gave rise to the 19 T cell receptor beta chains below, sequenced in a study of OX40 agonist ivuxolimab in advanced cancers. The library was obtained by the immunoSEQ multiplex PCR assay. TCRdb holds this immuneACCESS table with in-frame rearrangements only. Some clones are missing; in checked studies, unresolved V genes explain under half, and the rest has no known cause. The sample table records around 55,000 clones; approximately 83% of these occur just once. The top ten clonotypes cover 12% to 15% of the sample. Sequenced material: CD4+ or CD8+ T cells sorted from blood, taken in a trial of the OX40 agonist ivuxolimab. These receptors originate from an adult with an advanced solid tumor such as melanoma, head and neck, liver or kidney cancer.

A few counts support this clone. V usage is TRBV7-3 and J usage is TRBJ2-2, with D possibly being TRBD1 (8 bases). V was trimmed by 2 bases and J by 2 bases, leaving 18 bases between them. Germline V gene sequence: CDR1 SGHTA, CDR2 FQGTGA. CDR3 length: 18 amino acids. The CDR3 nucleotides read TGTGCCAGCAGCTTATATGGAGCGGGGACAGGAAACACCGGGGAGCTGTTTTTT. Residues: CASSLYGAGTGNTGELFF.

This clone appeared a single time. Its ends do not fully match the called genes, so a read error is possible. The J gene is TRBJ2-1, the V gene TRBV7-7; perhaps TRBD1 as D (6 bases). The CDR3 loop spans 15 amino acids. The germline V gene encodes CDR1 SSHAT and CDR2 FNYEAQ (reference sequence). DNA of the CDR3: TGTGCTAGCAGCTTACAAGCAGGGGCCTACAATGAGCAGTTCTTC. As protein: CASSLQAGAYNEQFF.

The chain couples TRBV5-1 to TRBJ2-1; 8 nucleotides match TRBD2. The trim removed 4 bases at V and 6 bases at J, leaving 9 bases unmatched. This CDR3 is 15 amino acids long. The V gene's germline CDR1 is SGHRS and CDR2 YFSETQ. Here the CDR3 DNA reads TGCGCCAGCAGCCACCTCTCGGGAGGGGCCAATGAGCAGTTCTTC. It is translated as CASSHLSGGANEQFF.

This chain connects TRBV6-6 to TRBJ2-7, with D possibly TRBD1 on 6 matching bases. CDR3 length equals 15 residues. V was trimmed by 2 bases and J by 2 bases, leaving 13 bases between them. Germline loops: CDR1 MNHNY, CDR2 SVGAGI (reference sequence). The CDR3 is CASSYGTQQTYEQYF. The CDR3, as DNA: TGTGCCAGCAGTTACGGGACACAGCAGACCTACGAGCAGTACTTC.

This chain joins TRBV6-5 and TRBJ1-5; D gene unclear. The CDR3 is made up of 14 amino acids. Germline loops: CDR1 MNHEY, CDR2 SVGAGI. Deletions cut 0 bases from V and 5 bases from J, with 8 bases between. The chain's CDR3 is CASSYSTRDQPQHF. In DNA form, the CDR3 reads TGTGCCAGCAGTTACTCAACAAGAGATCAGCCCCAGCATTTT.

This chain links TRBV9 with TRBJ1-3; no definite D call. The V gene's germline CDR1 is SGDLS and CDR2 YYNGEE. This CDR3 contains 14 residues. Deletions cut 3 bases from V and 4 bases from J, with 11 bases between. The CDR3 loop is CASSGPAPGNTIYF. CDR3 sequence (DNA): TGTGCCAGCAGCGGCCCCGCGCCCGGAAACACCATATATTTT. The full variable domain, in which reference TRBV9 and TRBJ1-3 provide the parts outside the CDR3, is DSGVTQTPKHLITATGQRVTLRCSPRSGDLSVYWYQQSLDQGLQFLIQYYNGEERAKGNILERFSAQQFPDLHSELNLSSLELGDSALYFCASSGPAPGNTIYFGEGSWLTVV.

The V gene is TRBV7-2, the J gene TRBJ2-1, with TRBD2 as a possible D gene (6 bases). In germline, CDR1 is SGHTA, CDR2 FQGNSA. This CDR3 has 15 residues. V lost 2 bases and J lost 5, with 13 bases in between. The CDR3 DNA reads TGTGCCAGCAGCTTAAGGGAGGCGGGTCACAATGAGCAGTTCTTC. Its translation: CASSLREAGHNEQFF.

To note about this clone: Other DNA sequences in the sample encode the same CDR3. The V gene is TRBV6-4, the J gene TRBJ2-1; 7 bases align to TRBD1. J was trimmed by 7 bases and V by 2 bases; bases with no gene match: 5. The CDR3 runs 14 residues. From germline, CDR1 is MRHNA and CDR2 SNTAGT. For the CDR3, the DNA is TGTGCCAGCAGTGACAGGGGGCTGGGTAATGAGCAGTTCTTC. Protein product: CASSDRGLGNEQFF.

The chain links TRBV5-1 to TRBJ2-7, with 10 bases lining up with TRBD1. The CDR3 extends over 16 amino acids. The germline V gene has CDR1 SGHRS and CDR2 YFSETQ. Germline trimming cut 4 bases from V and 2 bases from J; bases unmatched to any gene: 9. CDR3: CASSGSRDRGTYEQYF. The CDR3 nucleotides read TGCGCCAGCAGCGGAAGCCGGGACAGGGGAACCTACGAGCAGTACTTC.

In this sample, this clone turned up a few times. V and J are TRBV6-4 and TRBJ2-3; possible D gene TRBD2, 6 bases. Trimming pared 5 bases from V and 0 bases from J, leaving 6 bases between. The CDR3 contains 13 residues. The germline CDR1 and CDR2 sequences are MRHNA and SNTAGT. The CDR3 region is CASSSGSTDTQYF. Here the CDR3 DNA reads TGTGCCAGCAGTAGCGGGAGCACAGATACGCAGTATTTT.

The rearrangement links TRBV6-6 to TRBJ2-7, with a weak D call TRBD1 (7 bases). The CDR3 loop spans 14 amino acids. Germline CDR1 and CDR2: MNHNY and SVGAGI (reference sequence). Trimming pared 6 bases from V and 6 bases from J, leaving 18 bases between. CDR3 DNA sequence: TGTGCCAGCAGCCGAGGACAGGAGGGGATCGAGCAGTACTTC. Amino acid sequence: CASSRGQEGIEQYF.

This chain connects TRBV7-2 to TRBJ2-1; 11 nucleotides match TRBD2. The CDR3 runs to 15 residues. With V trimmed by 5 bases and J by 5 bases, 5 bases remained unmatched. Germline CDR1 and CDR2: SGHTA and FQGNSA. Here the CDR3 reads CASSRGTSGNNEQFF. CDR3 bases: TGTGCCAGCAGCCGAGGGACTAGCGGAAACAATGAGCAGTTCTTC.

This clone appeared once. The chain links TRBV21-1 to TRBJ1-3; the table's D call of TRBD1 was not tested on the DNA. TRBV21-1 is a listed pseudogene. This CDR3 comprises 17 residues. The CDR3 sequence: CASSKNRGQCSGNTIYF. In DNA, the CDR3 is TGTGCCAGCAGCAAAAACCGGGGACAATGCTCCGGAAACACCATATATTTT.

The chain links TRBV5-1 to TRBJ2-5; possibly TRBD1 or TRBD2 for D (6 bases each). The V end was cut by 2 bases, the J end by 5 bases, with 19 bases between. This CDR3 spans 16 amino acids. Germline CDR1 and CDR2: SGHRS and YFSETQ. CDR3 loop: CASSFVPPPGAETQYF. The CDR3, as DNA: TGCGCCAGCAGCTTCGTTCCCCCCCCGGGGGCGGAGACCCAGTACTTC.

The chain is built from TRBV7-9 and TRBJ2-2; weak D call: TRBD2 (6 bases). Germline V gene data show CDR1 as SEHNR and CDR2 as FQNEAQ (reference sequence). Trimming took 5 bases from V and 6 from J, leaving 16 bases between them. CDR3 length equals 15 residues. The CDR3 reads CASSPTGTLAGELFF. The CDR3 coding sequence is TGTGCCAGCAGCCCAACCGGGACTCTCGCCGGGGAGCTGTTTTTT.

The chain couples TRBV28 to TRBJ2-5; weak D call: TRBD1 (5 bases). With the DNA end fitting TRBJ2-7 better, the J assignment may be wrong. This CDR3 is built from 13 residues. Germline CDR1 is MDHEN and CDR2 is SYDVKM. The CDR3 DNA reads as TGTGCCAGCAGTAAACAGGCCCCAGGCGAGCAGTACTTC. Its translation is CASSKQAPGEQYF.

This clone was counted between two and nine times. V gene TRBV2 combines with J gene TRBJ1-4, with D perhaps TRBD1 (6 bases). The CDR3 runs 15 residues. V lost 4 bases and J lost 8, with 17 bases in between. CDR1 SNHLY and CDR2 FYNNEI come from the germline V gene. This CDR3 reads CASSGPTKGEEKLFF. The CDR3 DNA is TGTGCCAGCAGTGGCCCGACGAAGGGGGAAGAAAAACTGTTTTTT.

The chain has TRBV5-6 and TRBJ2-5, with 12 bases aligning to TRBD2. The CDR3 sequence is 15 residues long. Trimming cost V 0 bases and J 5 bases; bases outside gene matches: 2. In germline, CDR1 is SGHDT, CDR2 YYEEEE. The CDR3 spells CASSLGLAGVETQYF. The CDR3 DNA is TGTGCCAGCAGCTTGGGACTAGCGGGAGTTGAGACCCAGTACTTC.

The chain recombines TRBV5-1 with TRBJ2-3, with TRBD1 as a possible D gene (6 bases). The V gene's germline CDR1 is SGHRS and CDR2 YFSETQ. There are 14 residues in the CDR3. Trimming shortened V by 5 bases and J by 1 base, and 11 bases separated the two germline ends. The CDR3 spells CASRNSGGTDTQYF. CDR3 bases: TGCGCCAGCAGGAATTCAGGGGGCACAGATACGCAGTATTTT. Using reference TRBV5-1 and TRBJ2-3 for the parts outside the CDR3, the full variable domain is KAGVTQTPRYLIKTRGQQVTLSCSPISGHRSVSWYQQTPGQGLQFLFEYFSETQRNKGNFPGRFSGRQFSNSRSEMNVSTLELGDSALYLCASRNSGGTDTQYFGPGTRLTVL.